The 23 T cell receptor beta chains below all came from one sample that was sequenced in a study of T cell changes during pregnancy in multiple sclerosis. Assay used: immunoSEQ multiplex PCR; TCRdb lists only in-frame clones, some missing. The repertoire holds more than 65,000 clones, with 85% to 95% as singletons. The source material was peripheral blood, sampled in the first trimester of pregnancy. The receptor source for this set is a female donor with multiple sclerosis, enrolled in a pregnancy study.

This sequence joins TRBV28 and TRBJ2-2; D is perhaps TRBD2 (5 bases). Germline CDR1 MDHEN, CDR2 SYDVKM. The CDR3 runs to 15 residues. V lost 2 bases, J lost 1 base, and 8 bases lay in between. CDR3 nucleotides: TGTGCCAGCAGTTTAATAGCGAAGAACACCGGGGAGCTGTTTTTT. It codes for CASSLIAKNTGELFF.

A single count supports this clone. The rearrangement uses TRBV18 and TRBJ2-7; 7 nucleotides agree with TRBD1. The germline V gene has CDR1 KGHSH and CDR2 LQKENI. Germline trimming cut 6 bases from V and 1 base from J; bases unmatched to any gene: 9. This CDR3 contains 15 residues. The CDR3 is CASSSGTDPSYEQYF. DNA for the CDR3: TGTGCCAGCTCCTCCGGGACAGACCCTTCCTACGAGCAGTACTTC.

The rearrangement joins TRBV19 to TRBJ1-5, with 11 bases fitting TRBD1. The germline gives CDR1 LNHDA, CDR2 SQIVND (reference sequence). With V trimmed by 1 base and J by 6 bases, 2 bases remained unmatched. This CDR3 has 15 amino acids. In DNA, the CDR3 is TGTGCCAGTAGTATAGGGACAGGGGGCAGTCAGCCCCAGCATTTT. This sequence encodes CASSIGTGGSQPQHF.

This rearrangement joins TRBV15 to TRBJ1-2; D uncertain. The CDR3 sequence is 15 residues long. The ends were cut back, 0 bases at V and 6 bases at J, with 14 bases in the middle. Germline values: CDR1 LNHNV, CDR2 YYDKDF (reference sequence). CDR3 nucleotides: TGTGCCACCAGCAGAGATATGGTTCCCGGGGATGGCTACACCTTC. The encoded protein is CATSRDMVPGDGYTF.

This clone was detected once. V and J are TRBV2 and TRBJ2-6, with TRBD1 matching 9 bases. CDR3 length equals 18 residues. CDR1 SNHLY and CDR2 FYNNEI come from the germline V gene. J lost 0 bases, V lost 4 bases, and 7 bases had no gene match. The CDR3 here is CASSGFWTGDSGANVLTF. The CDR3, as DNA: TGTGCCAGCAGTGGATTCTGGACAGGGGACTCTGGGGCCAACGTCCTGACTTTC.

The chain employs TRBV6-4 and TRBJ1-1; no clear D gene. The CDR3 loop spans 13 amino acids. The V end lost 4 bases, the J end lost 2 bases, and 8 bases lay between the germline ends. Per germline, CDR1 MRHNA and CDR2 SNTAGT. In DNA, the CDR3 is TGTGCCAGCAGTGCTCAGGTTAACACTGAAGCTTTCTTT. It encodes CASSAQVNTEAFF.

The V and J genes are TRBV7-2 and TRBJ1-1, with no clear D. CDR3 length: 14 residues. Germline V gene data show CDR1 as SGHTA and CDR2 as FQGNSA. Trimming left V 5 bases short and J 7 bases short, with 17 bases between. The CDR3 bases are TGTGCCAGCAGCCCGGCACTATTGATGAATGAAGCTTTCTTT. As protein: CASSPALLMNEAFF.

The gene calls are TRBV29-1 and TRBJ2-7; a weak D match, TRBD1 (5 bases). This CDR3 contains 11 residues. Per the germline V gene, CDR1 is SQVTM and CDR2 is ANQGSEA. V lost 4 bases and J 3 bases, leaving 7 bases between the germline ends. The CDR3 spells CSVGQNYEQYF. CDR3 nucleotides: TGCAGCGTTGGACAGAACTACGAGCAGTACTTC.

This chain joins TRBV7-2 and TRBJ2-1, with D possibly matching TRBD2 (6 bases). V was pared by 8 bases and J by 7 bases, with 12 bases between. The germline gives CDR1 SGHTA, CDR2 FQGNSA. The CDR3 covers 12 residues. The CDR3 here is CASRPEGNEQFF. CDR3 DNA: TGTGCCAGCCGGCCGGAGGGGAATGAGCAGTTCTTC.

J is TRBJ2-2 and V is TRBV7-8; the D is unclear. Germline V gives CDR1 SGHVS, CDR2 FQNEAQ. Trimming took 3 bases from V and 0 from J, leaving 2 bases between them. The CDR3 covers 13 residues. The CDR3 is CASSFTNTGELFF. For the CDR3, the DNA is TGTGCCAGCAGCTTTACGAACACCGGGGAGCTGTTTTTT.

This chain joins TRBV28 and TRBJ1-3; the D gene is possibly TRBD1 (5 bases). CDR1 and CDR2 from the germline V gene are MDHEN and SYDVKM. The V and J ends lost 3 bases and 6 bases respectively, with 12 bases between them. The CDR3 contains 14 residues. The CDR3 coding sequence is TGTGCCAGCAGTTTTAGGGGCGGTGAAAACACCATATATTTT. This sequence encodes CASSFRGGENTIYF.

The chain has TRBV5-4 and TRBJ2-1; 7 nucleotides agree with TRBD2. The V and J ends lost 4 bases and 1 base, in that order; junction bases with no gene match: 5. CDR1 SGHNT and CDR2 YYREEE come from the germline V gene (reference sequence). The CDR3 covers 15 residues. This CDR3 reads CASSLEGGSYNEQFF. The CDR3, as DNA: TGTGCCAGCAGCCTCGAGGGAGGGTCCTACAATGAGCAGTTCTTC.

The rearrangement links TRBV5-5 to TRBJ2-7, with 9 bases matching TRBD2. The germline CDR1 and CDR2 sequences are SGHKS and YYEKEE (reference sequence). This CDR3 has 15 amino acids. V trimming: 2 bases; J trimming: 4 bases; junction bases outside the gene matches: 7. CDR3 residues: CASSFRLAGLYEQYF. The CDR3 DNA sequence: TGTGCCAGCAGCTTTAGGCTAGCGGGGCTTTACGAGCAGTACTTC.

The rearrangement links TRBV9 to TRBJ2-3; 8 bases line up with TRBD2. This CDR3 is 18 amino acids long. Germline CDR1 is SGDLS and CDR2 is YYNGEE. Germline trimming cut 1 base from V and 4 bases from J; bases unmatched to any gene: 14. CDR3 sequence reads: CASSVRGRSGTDSDTQYF. CDR3 sequence (DNA): TGTGCCAGCAGCGTAAGGGGCCGTAGCGGGACCGACTCAGATACGCAGTATTTT.

The V call is TRBV25-1, the J call TRBJ2-1; D possibly corresponds to TRBD2 (6 bases). The CDR3 has 16 amino acids. Germline V gene data show CDR1 as MGHDK and CDR2 as SYGVNS. Trimming removed 6 bases at V and 5 bases at J, with 20 bases between. The CDR3 region has the DNA TGTGCCAGCAGCCCCCTTCCCGGGACTCCCCACAATGAGCAGTTCTTC. It yields the protein CASSPLPGTPHNEQFF.

The V gene is TRBV7-6, the J gene TRBJ1-2, with a possible D match to TRBD1 (5 bases). There are 15 residues in the CDR3. Trimming took 1 base from V and 3 from J, leaving 12 bases between them. Germline loops: CDR1 SGHVS, CDR2 FNYEAQ. DNA of the CDR3: TGTGCCAGCAGCTTAGTACAGGCCGGTGACTATGGCTACACCTTC. It codes for CASSLVQAGDYGYTF.

The gene calls are TRBV27 and TRBJ1-3; no clear D. Germline lookup yields CDR1 MNHEY and CDR2 SMNVEV (reference sequence). V was cut by 0 bases and J by 1 base, with 22 bases left in between. This CDR3 is built from 20 residues. The CDR3: CASSLSSPPVGNPSGNTIYF. Here the CDR3 DNA reads TGTGCCAGCAGTTTATCCTCCCCCCCCGTCGGGAACCCGTCTGGAAACACCATATATTTT.

The V call is TRBV19, the J call TRBJ1-1, with a possible D match to TRBD1 (5 bases). This CDR3 is 16 amino acids long. V was clipped by 1 base and J by 2 bases, with 14 bases between them. Germline assignment: CDR1 LNHDA and CDR2 SQIVND (reference sequence). The CDR3, as DNA: TGTGCCAGTAGTATAGGGGGGAGGCTCCGAAACACTGAAGCTTTCTTT. This translates into CASSIGGRLRNTEAFF. The full variable domain, its missing parts supplied by reference TRBV19 and TRBJ1-1, is DGGITQSPKYLFRKEGQNVTLSCEQNLNHDAMYWYRQDPGQGLRLIYYSQIVNDFQKGDIAEGYSVSREKKESFPLTVTSAQKNPTAFYLCASSIGGRLRNTEAFFGQGTRLTVV.

The chain combines TRBV7-9 with TRBJ1-3; D is unclear. This CDR3 spans 15 amino acids. Germline CDR1 and CDR2: SEHNR and FQNEAQ (reference sequence). The V end was cut by 0 bases, the J end by 4 bases, with 10 bases between. CDR3 bases: TGTGCCAGCAGCTTAGCGGGCAGGCTGGGAAACACCATATATTTT. Translation: CASSLAGRLGNTIYF.

This clone was detected only once. CDR3: CASNSRSGLENSPLHF. The CDR3 DNA sequence: TGTGCCAGTAACAGCAGGTCGGGACTCGAAAATTCACCCCTCCACTTT. V is TRBV7-2 and J is TRBJ1-6, with D maybe TRBD1 (5 bases). The germline CDR1 and CDR2 sequences are SGHTA and FQGNSA. V lost 9 bases, J lost 7 bases, and 22 bases lay in between. The CDR3 is 16 residues long. The variable domain in full, with the rest retrieved from reference TRBV7-2 and TRBJ1-6, is GAGVSQSPSNKVTEKGKDVELRCDPISGHTALYWYRQSLGQGLEFLIYFQGNSAPDKSGLPSDRFSAERTGGSVSTLTIQRTQQEDSAVYLCASNSRSGLENSPLHFGNGTRLTVT.

V usage is TRBV7-8 and J usage is TRBJ2-5, with TRBD1 matching over 7 bases. The trim removed 5 bases at V and 1 base at J, leaving 4 bases unmatched. CDR3 length: 14 amino acids. The germline V gene has CDR1 SGHVS and CDR2 FQNEAQ. CDR3 DNA sequence: TGTGCCAGCAGCCTTCGGACAGGCCAAGAGACCCAGTACTTC. It yields the protein CASSLRTGQETQYF.

The chain recombines TRBV6-5 with TRBJ2-7; unclear D gene. Trimming took off 2 bases at V and 3 bases at J, with 14 bases between the two ends. Germline loops: CDR1 MNHEY, CDR2 SVGAGI. CDR3 length: 15 amino acids. In DNA form, the CDR3 reads TGTGCCAGCAGTTACGGCGCTAGTCCTAGCTACGAGCAGTACTTC. Translating gives CASSYGASPSYEQYF.

The gene calls are TRBV18 and TRBJ2-7, with 7 bases identical to TRBD2. Trimming cost V 3 bases and J 7 bases; bases outside gene matches: 12. This CDR3 spans 15 amino acids. The germline V gene encodes CDR1 KGHSH and CDR2 LQKENI. The CDR3 loop is CASSPSGTTTGEQYF. The DNA for the CDR3 is TGTGCCAGCTCACCGTCCGGGACTACCACCGGGGAGCAGTACTTC.